Presented here are 8 T cell receptor beta chains from one specimen sequenced in a study of T cell repertoires in cytomegalovirus infection. The antigens of these receptors remain unknown. MiXCR was run by TCRdb on the reads, yielding one entry per CDR3 protein. This repertoire shows about 110,000 distinct CDR3 sequences, 10% found once; its top ten account for around 33%. Sequencing was performed on PBMCs, sequenced either directly or after in vitro stimulation (not recorded which). These receptors were taken from a human donor in good health (CMV status not recorded). Some clones in this sample may be carry-over from other donors' samples.

The chain recombines TRBV19 with TRBJ1-1; D is undetermined. The length of the CDR3 is 13 residues. The V gene lost 2 bases and the J gene lost 4 bases, with 8 bases spanning the gap. The germline CDR1 and CDR2 sequences are LNHDA and SQIVND (reference sequence). As DNA, the CDR3 is TGTGCCAGTAGTATAATTGAGGGCACTGAAGCTTTCTTT. The encoded protein is CASSIIEGTEAFF. Drawing the rest from reference TRBV19 and TRBJ1-1, the complete variable domain is DGGITQSPKYLFRKEGQNVTLSCEQNLNHDAMYWYRQDPGQGLRLIYYSQIVNDFQKGDIAEGYSVSREKKESFPLTVTSAQKNPTAFYLCASSIIEGTEAFFGQGTRLTVV.

This clonotype was seen repeatedly, ten times or more. The chain has TRBV7-2 and TRBJ2-2; 11 nucleotides line up with TRBD2. Per the germline V gene, CDR1 is SGHTA and CDR2 is FQGNSA. V lost 5 bases to trimming and J lost 5 bases; unmatched junction nucleotides: 4. CDR3 size: 15 residues. CDR3 in amino acids: CASSPTSGRTGELFF. For the CDR3, the DNA is TGTGCCAGCAGCCCCACTAGCGGGAGAACCGGGGAGCTGTTTTTT. Complete variable domain (other parts from reference TRBV7-2 and TRBJ2-2): GAGVSQSPSNKVTEKGKDVELRCDPISGHTALYWYRQSLGQGLEFLIYFQGNSAPDKSGLPSDRFSAERTGGSVSTLTIQRTQQEDSAVYLCASSPTSGRTGELFFGEGSRLTVL.

This clonotype was detected many times. This chain joins TRBV28 and TRBJ1-6; no firm D call. Germline lookup yields CDR1 MDHEN and CDR2 SYDVKM. CDR3 length equals 15 residues. The V end lost 5 bases, the J end lost 6 bases, and 14 bases lay between the germline ends. The CDR3 region has the DNA TGTGCCAGCAGTCCACCCGTATCGTTTAATTCACCCCTCCACTTT. This gives the protein CASSPPVSFNSPLHF.

The gene calls are TRBV7-2 and TRBJ1-5, with D possibly TRBD1 on 6 matching bases. Trimming shortened V by 4 bases and J by 2 bases, and 21 bases separated the two germline ends. The germline CDR1 and CDR2 sequences are SGHTA and FQGNSA. The CDR3 is made up of 18 amino acids. This CDR3 reads CASSSPWGGAMGNQPQHF. DNA of the CDR3: TGTGCCAGCAGCTCCCCCTGGGGGGGGGCTATGGGCAATCAGCCCCAGCATTTT.

This clonotype was seen ten or more times. This rearrangement joins TRBV4-1 to TRBJ1-1; D unclear. This CDR3 has 15 amino acids. Deletions cut 4 bases from V and 9 bases from J, with 21 bases between. From germline, CDR1 is MGHRA and CDR2 YSYEKL. CDR3 sequence: CASSPPFAGQAKAFF. The CDR3 coding sequence is TGCGCCAGCAGCCCCCCATTCGCGGGCCAGGCAAAAGCTTTCTTT.

This clonotype was picked up many times. The rearrangement links TRBV28 to TRBJ2-7; D possibly corresponds to TRBD2 (5 bases). This CDR3 is 15 amino acids long. The V and J ends lost 5 bases and 1 base respectively, with 15 bases between them. Germline lookup yields CDR1 MDHEN and CDR2 SYDVKM. In nucleotides, the CDR3 is TGTGCCAGCAGTCCAACGGCCGGGAATTCCTACGAGCAGTACTTC. This gives the protein CASSPTAGNSYEQYF. The whole variable domain, remainder taken from reference TRBV28 and TRBJ2-7, is DVKVTQSSRYLVKRTGEKVFLECVQDMDHENMFWYRQDPGLGLRLIYFSYDVKMKEKGDIPEGYSVSREKKERFSLILESASTNQTSMYLCASSPTAGNSYEQYFGPGTRLTVT.

In its sample, this clonotype was seen many times. V is TRBV6-2 or TRBV6-3 and J is TRBJ1-1, with D possibly TRBD1 on 5 matching bases. The CDR3 has 16 amino acids. Germline values: CDR1 MNHEY, CDR2 SVGEGT. V was pared by 2 bases and J by 0 bases, with 13 bases between. CDR3 DNA: TGTGCCAGCAGTTACCGGGGCAGTTATATGAACACTGAAGCTTTCTTT. This sequence encodes CASSYRGSYMNTEAFF.

This clonotype was seen many times. The chain has TRBV12-3 or TRBV12-4 and TRBJ1-2; 8 nucleotides agree with TRBD1. V was clipped by 6 bases and J by 9 bases; unmatched bases: 6. The CDR3 is 12 amino acids. CDR3 sequence: CASSFRTGSYTF. The CDR3, as DNA: TGTGCCAGCAGCTTCCGGACAGGGAGCTACACCTTC.